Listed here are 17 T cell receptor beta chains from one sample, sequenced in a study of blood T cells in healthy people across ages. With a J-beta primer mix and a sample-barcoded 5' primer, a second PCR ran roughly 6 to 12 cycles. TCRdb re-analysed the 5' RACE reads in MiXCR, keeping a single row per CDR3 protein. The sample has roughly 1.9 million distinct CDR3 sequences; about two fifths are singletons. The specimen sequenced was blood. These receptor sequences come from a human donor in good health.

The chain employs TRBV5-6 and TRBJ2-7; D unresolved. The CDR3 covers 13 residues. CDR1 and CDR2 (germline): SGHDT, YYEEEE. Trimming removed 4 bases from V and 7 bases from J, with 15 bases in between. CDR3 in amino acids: CASSIDGSSEQYF. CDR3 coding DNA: TGTGCCAGCAGCATCGACGGCAGTTCTGAGCAGTACTTC.

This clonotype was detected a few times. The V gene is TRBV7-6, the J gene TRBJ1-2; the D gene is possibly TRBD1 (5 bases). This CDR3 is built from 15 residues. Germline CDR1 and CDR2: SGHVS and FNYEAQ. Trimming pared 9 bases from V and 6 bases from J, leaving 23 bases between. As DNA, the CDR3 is TGTGCCAGGCCAGGTGTTCCAAGGAGGGGTGATGGCTACACCTTC. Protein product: CARPGVPRRGDGYTF.

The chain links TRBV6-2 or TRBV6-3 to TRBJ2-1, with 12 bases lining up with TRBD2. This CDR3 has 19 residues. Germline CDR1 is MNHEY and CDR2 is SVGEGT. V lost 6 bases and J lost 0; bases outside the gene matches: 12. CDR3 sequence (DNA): TGTGCCAGCAGCGTAGGTAGCCTAGCGGGAGGGAGCTCCTACAATGAGCAGTTCTTC. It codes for CASSVGSLAGGSSYNEQFF.

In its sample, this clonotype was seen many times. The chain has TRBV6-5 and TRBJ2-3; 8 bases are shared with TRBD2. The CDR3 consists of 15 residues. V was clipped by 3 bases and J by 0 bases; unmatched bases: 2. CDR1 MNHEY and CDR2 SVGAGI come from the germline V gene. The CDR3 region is CASSYSGTSTDTQYF. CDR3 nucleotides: TGTGCCAGCAGTTATAGCGGGACTAGCACAGATACGCAGTATTTT.

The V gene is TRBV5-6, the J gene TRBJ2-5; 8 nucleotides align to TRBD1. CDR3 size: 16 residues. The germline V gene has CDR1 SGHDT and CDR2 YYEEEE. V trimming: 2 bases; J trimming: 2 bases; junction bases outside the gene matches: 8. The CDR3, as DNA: TGTGCCAGCAGCTTACCGGGACAGGATTATCAAGAGACCCAGTACTTC. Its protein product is CASSLPGQDYQETQYF. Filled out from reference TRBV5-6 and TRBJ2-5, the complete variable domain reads DAGVTQSPTHLIKTRGQQVTLRCSPKSGHDTVSWYQQALGQGPQFIFQYYEEEERQRGNFPDRFSGHQFPNYSSELNVNALLLGDSALYLCASSLPGQDYQETQYFGPGTRLLVL.

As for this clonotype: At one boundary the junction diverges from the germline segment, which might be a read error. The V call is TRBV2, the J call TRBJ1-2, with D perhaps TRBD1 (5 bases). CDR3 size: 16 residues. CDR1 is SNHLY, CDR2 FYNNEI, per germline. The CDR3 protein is CPSSEGTFTAPGGYTF. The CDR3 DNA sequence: TGTCCCAGCAGTGAAGGCACCTTCACAGCTCCAGGGGGCTACACCTTC.

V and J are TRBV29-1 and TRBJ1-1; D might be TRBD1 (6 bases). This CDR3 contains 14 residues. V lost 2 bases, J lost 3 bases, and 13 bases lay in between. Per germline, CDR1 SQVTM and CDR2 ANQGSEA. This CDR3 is CSVELGQGYTEAFF. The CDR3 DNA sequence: TGCAGCGTTGAACTGGGGCAGGGGTACACTGAAGCTTTCTTT.

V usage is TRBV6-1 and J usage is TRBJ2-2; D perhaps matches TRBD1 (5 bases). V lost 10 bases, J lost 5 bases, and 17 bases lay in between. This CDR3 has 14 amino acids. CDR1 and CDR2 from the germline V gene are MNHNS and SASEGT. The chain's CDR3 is CATSDTNPTGELFF. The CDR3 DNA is TGTGCCACTTCGGACACGAATCCTACCGGGGAGCTGTTTTTT.

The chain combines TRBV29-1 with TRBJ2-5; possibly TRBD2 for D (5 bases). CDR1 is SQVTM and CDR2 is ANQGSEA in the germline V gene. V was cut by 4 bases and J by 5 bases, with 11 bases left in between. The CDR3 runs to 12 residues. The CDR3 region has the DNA TGCAGCGTTGTTCCTAGCTGGGAGACCCAGTACTTC. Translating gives CSVVPSWETQYF.

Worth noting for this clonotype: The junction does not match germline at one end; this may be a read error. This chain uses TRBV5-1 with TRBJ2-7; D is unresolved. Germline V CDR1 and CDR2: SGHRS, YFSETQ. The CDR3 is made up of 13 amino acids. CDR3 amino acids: CASSLSSPYGQYF. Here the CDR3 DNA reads TGCGCCAGCAGCTTGTCTTCCCCCTACGGGCAGTACTTC.

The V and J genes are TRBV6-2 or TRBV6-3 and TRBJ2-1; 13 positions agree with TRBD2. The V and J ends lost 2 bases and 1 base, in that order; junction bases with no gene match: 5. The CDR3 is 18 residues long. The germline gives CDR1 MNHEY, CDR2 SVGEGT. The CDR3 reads CASSYPTSGGASYNEQFF. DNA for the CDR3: TGTGCCAGCAGTTACCCAACTAGCGGGGGGGCTTCCTACAATGAGCAGTTCTTC.

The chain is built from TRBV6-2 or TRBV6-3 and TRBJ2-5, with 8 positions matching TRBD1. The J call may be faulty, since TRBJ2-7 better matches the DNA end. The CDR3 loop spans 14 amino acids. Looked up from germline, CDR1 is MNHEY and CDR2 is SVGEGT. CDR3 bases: TGTGCCAGCAGTGCACCGGCGACAGGGGCCGAGCAGTACTTC. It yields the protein CASSAPATGAEQYF.

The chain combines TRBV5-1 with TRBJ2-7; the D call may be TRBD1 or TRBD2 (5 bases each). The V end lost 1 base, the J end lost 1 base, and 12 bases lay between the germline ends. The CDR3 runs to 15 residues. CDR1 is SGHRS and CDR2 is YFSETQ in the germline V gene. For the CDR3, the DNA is TGCGCCAGCAGCTTGATCGAGGGGAAGTCCTACGAGCAGTACTTC. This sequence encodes CASSLIEGKSYEQYF.

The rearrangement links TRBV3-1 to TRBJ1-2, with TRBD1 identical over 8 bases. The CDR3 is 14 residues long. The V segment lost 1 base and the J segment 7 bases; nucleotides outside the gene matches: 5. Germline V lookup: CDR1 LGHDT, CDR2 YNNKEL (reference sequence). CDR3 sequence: CASSQVDREGGYTF. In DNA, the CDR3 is TGTGCCAGCAGCCAAGTGGACAGGGAAGGTGGCTACACCTTC.

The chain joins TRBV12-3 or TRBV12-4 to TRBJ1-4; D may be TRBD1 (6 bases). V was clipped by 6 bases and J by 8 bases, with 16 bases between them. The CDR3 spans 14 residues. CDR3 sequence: CASRPGTGGEKLFF. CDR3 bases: TGTGCCAGCAGACCCGGGACGGGGGGCGAAAAACTGTTTTTT.

The CDR3 DNA reads TGTGCCACCAGCCCGCGACGGGATAGCAATCAGCCCCAGCATTTT. This codes for CATSPRRDSNQPQHF. V gene TRBV15 combines with J gene TRBJ1-5; no definite D call. Germline values: CDR1 LNHNV, CDR2 YYDKDF (reference sequence). Deletions cut 5 bases from V and 0 bases from J, with 11 bases between. This CDR3 has 15 amino acids.

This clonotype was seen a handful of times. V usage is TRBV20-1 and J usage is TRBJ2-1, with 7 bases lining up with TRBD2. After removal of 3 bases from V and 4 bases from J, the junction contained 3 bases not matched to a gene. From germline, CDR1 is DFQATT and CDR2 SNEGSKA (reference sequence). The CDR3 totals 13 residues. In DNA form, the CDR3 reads TGCAGTGCTAGGGGGACTACATACAATGAGCAGTTCTTC. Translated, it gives CSARGTTYNEQFF.